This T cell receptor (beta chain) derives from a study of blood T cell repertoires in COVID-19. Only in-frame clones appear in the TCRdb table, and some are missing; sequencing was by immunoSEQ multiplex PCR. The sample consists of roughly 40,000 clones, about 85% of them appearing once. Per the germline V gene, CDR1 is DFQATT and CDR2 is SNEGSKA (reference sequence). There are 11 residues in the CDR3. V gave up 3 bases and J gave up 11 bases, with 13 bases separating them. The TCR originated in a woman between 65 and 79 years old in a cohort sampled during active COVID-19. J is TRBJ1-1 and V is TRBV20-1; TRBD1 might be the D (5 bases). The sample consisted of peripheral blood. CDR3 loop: CSASLKGAAFF. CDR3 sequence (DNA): TGCAGTGCTAGCCTGAAAGGGGCGGCTTTCTTT.